This T cell receptor (beta chain) was identified in a study of blood T cell repertoires in COVID-19. As processed by the authors: Reference gene primer amplification gave estimated nucleated cell counts. Assay used: immunoSEQ multiplex PCR; TCRdb lists only in-frame clones, some missing. D and trimming come from the DNA, and the V and J calls and clone size come from that table. Here the sample spans fewer than 75,000 clones, 70% to 90% being singletons. The CDR3 extends over 15 amino acids. Germline CDR1 and CDR2: MNHEY and SVGEGT. The ends lost 4 bases at V and 0 bases at J; junction bases unmatched: 5.

The receptor was isolated from a man aged 55 to 70 with active or convalescent COVID-19. Source material: peripheral blood. The J gene is TRBJ1-2, the V gene TRBV6-2 or TRBV6-3; 7 bases agree with TRBD1. DNA for the CDR3: TGTGCCAGCAGTTCACGGACAGGAGCTAACTATGGCTACACCTTC. Translation gives CASSSRTGANYGYTF.